The clone carrying this TCR beta chain was seen at least ten times. Antigen: not known. For TCR beta, libraries came from iRepertoire HTBI primers and Arm-PCR of CDR3 regions. Source study methods: The samples included roughly 61 TRBV and around 15 TRBJ segments. TCRdb processed the multiplex PCR reads anew with MiXCR; each CDR3 protein has one entry. None of the V and J calls come from the authors' own analysis; TCRdb made them. The table lists about 470,000 distinct CDR3 sequences, more than 20% of them singletons. Stated time point: persistent/refractory GD, antithyroid drugs over 5 years with positive TRAb. RNA isolated from PBMCs was used to make the TCR library. The data originate from a study of regulatory T cells in long-lasting Graves disease. Study-level findings and limits: Under persistent disease, TRBV28, TRBJ1-2 and TRBJ2-5 were used preferentially.

V trimming: 3 bases; J trimming: 6 bases; junction bases outside the gene matches: 9. The CDR3 has 16 residues. The V gene's germline CDR1 is MDHEN and CDR2 SYDVKM. This receptor was taken from a female donor with Graves disease. This rearrangement joins TRBV28 to TRBJ2-2; 8 nucleotides line up with TRBD2. The specimen was peripheral blood mononuclear cells (PBMCs), collected when the disease was refractory, from a patient treated with antithyroid drugs. As DNA, the CDR3 is TGTGCCAGCAGTTTTCCGAGCGGGAGTTGGTCCGGGGAGCTGTTTTTT. Translation gives CASSFPSGSWSGELFF.